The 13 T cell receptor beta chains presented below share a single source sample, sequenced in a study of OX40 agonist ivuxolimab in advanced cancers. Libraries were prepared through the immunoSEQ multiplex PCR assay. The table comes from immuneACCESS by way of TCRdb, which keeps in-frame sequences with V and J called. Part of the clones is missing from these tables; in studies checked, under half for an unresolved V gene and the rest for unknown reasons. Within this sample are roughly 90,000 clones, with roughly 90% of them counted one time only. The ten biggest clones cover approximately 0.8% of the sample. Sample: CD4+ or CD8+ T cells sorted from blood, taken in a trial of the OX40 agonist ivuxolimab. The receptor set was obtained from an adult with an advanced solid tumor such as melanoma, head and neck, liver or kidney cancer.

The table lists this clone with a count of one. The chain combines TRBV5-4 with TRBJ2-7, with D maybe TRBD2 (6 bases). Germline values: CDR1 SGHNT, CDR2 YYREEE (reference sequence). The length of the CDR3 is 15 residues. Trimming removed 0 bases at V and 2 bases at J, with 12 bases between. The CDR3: CASSLEQGLPYEQYF. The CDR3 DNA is TGTGCCAGCAGCTTGGAGCAGGGACTCCCCTACGAGCAGTACTTC.

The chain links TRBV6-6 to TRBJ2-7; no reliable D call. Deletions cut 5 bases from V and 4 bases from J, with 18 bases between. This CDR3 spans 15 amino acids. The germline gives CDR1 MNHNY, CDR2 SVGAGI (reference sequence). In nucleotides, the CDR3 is TGTGCCAGCAGTCACCGGGCCCTAAACATTTACGAGCAGTACTTC. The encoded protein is CASSHRALNIYEQYF.

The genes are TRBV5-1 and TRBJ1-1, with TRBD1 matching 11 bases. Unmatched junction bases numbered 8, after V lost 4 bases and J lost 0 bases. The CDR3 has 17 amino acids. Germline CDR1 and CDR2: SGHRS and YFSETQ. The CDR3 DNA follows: TGCGCCAGCAGCGTTCCGGGACAGGGGGTTCTGAACACTGAAGCTTTCTTT. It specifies CASSVPGQGVLNTEAFF.

CDR3 in DNA: TGTGCCAGCTCGCCTCCGGGACCCAGCTACGAGCAGTACTTC. Amino acids: CASSPPGPSYEQYF. The V gene is TRBV18, the J gene TRBJ2-7; tentatively, D is TRBD1 or TRBD2 (5 bases each). Trimming stripped 6 bases from V and 3 bases from J, with 15 bases between. Germline lookup yields CDR1 KGHSH and CDR2 LQKENI. There are 14 residues in the CDR3.

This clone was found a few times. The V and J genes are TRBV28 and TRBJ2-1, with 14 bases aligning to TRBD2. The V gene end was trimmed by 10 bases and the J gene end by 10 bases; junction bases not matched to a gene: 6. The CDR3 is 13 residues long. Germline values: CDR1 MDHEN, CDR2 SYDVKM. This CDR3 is CANGLAGGREQFF. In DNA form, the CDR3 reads TGTGCCAACGGACTAGCGGGGGGACGCGAGCAGTTCTTC.

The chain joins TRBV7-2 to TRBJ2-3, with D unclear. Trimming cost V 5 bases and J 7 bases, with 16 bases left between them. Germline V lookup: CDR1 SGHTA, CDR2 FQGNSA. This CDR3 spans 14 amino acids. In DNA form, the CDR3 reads TGTGCCAGCAGCCCCCCTCGTAACGCGAATACGCAGTATTTT. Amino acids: CASSPPRNANTQYF.

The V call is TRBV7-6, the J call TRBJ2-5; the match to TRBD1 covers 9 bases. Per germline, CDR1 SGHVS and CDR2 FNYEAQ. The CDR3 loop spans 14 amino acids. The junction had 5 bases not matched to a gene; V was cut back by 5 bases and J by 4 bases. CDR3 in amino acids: CASSQEQGAETQYF. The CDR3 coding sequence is TGTGCCAGCAGCCAAGAACAGGGGGCAGAGACCCAGTACTTC.

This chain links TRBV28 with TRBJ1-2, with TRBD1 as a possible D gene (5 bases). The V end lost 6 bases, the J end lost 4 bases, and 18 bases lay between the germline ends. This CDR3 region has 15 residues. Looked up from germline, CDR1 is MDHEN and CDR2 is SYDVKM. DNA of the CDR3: TGTGCCAGCAGCGGAGTGGGGGGGTTAATCTATGGCTACACCTTC. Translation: CASSGVGGLIYGYTF.

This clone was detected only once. CDR3 sequence: CAWSHRAYEQYF. Here the CDR3 DNA reads TGTGCCTGGTCCCATAGGGCCTACGAGCAGTACTTC. The J gene is TRBJ2-7, the V gene TRBV30; D unresolved. The germline CDR1 and CDR2 sequences are GTSNPN and SVGIG (reference sequence). Trimming removed 5 bases at V and 2 bases at J, with 10 bases between. There are 12 residues in the CDR3.

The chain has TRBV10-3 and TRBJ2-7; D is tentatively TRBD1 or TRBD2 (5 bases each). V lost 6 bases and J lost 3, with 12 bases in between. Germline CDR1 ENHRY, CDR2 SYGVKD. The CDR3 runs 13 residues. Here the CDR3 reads CAIRGTADYEQYF. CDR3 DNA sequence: TGTGCCATCAGGGGGACGGCAGACTACGAGCAGTACTTC.

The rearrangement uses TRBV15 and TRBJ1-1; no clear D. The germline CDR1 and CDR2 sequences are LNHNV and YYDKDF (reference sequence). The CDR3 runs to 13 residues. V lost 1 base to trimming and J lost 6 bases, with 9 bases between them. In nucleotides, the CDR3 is TGTGCCACCAGCAGAGGGGCGGGCTCTGAAGCTTTCTTT. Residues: CATSRGAGSEAFF.

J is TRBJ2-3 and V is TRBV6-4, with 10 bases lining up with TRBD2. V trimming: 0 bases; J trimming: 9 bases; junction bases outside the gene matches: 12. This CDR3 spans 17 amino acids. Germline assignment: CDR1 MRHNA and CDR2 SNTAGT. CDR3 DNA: TGTGCCAGCAGTGACTCGGGGCTAGCGGGGGCGCGGGGCACGCAGTATTTT. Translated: CASSDSGLAGARGTQYF.

The CDR3 sequence is CATRPTPGQGANVLTF. The CDR3, as DNA: TGTGCCACCAGGCCCACGCCCGGTCAGGGAGCCAACGTCCTGACTTTC. The chain carries TRBV15 and TRBJ2-6; tentative D call: TRBD1 (5 bases). This CDR3 spans 16 amino acids. Per the germline V gene, CDR1 is LNHNV and CDR2 is YYDKDF (reference sequence). The germline V and J ends were trimmed by 6 bases and 7 bases, with 19 bases remaining between them.